A single sample is the source of the 29 T cell receptor beta chains below, sequenced in a study of human T cells and chemical hapten exposure. Time point: patch test 2, 6 weeks after DPC sensitization. As to treatment: therapeutic diphenylcyclopropenone sensitization with weekly scalp DPC. From the RACE reads, TCRdb called clonotypes with MiXCR, one entry per CDR3 protein. The table shows approximately 95,000 distinct CDR3 sequences, with roughly an eighth occurring only once. Here the sequenced sample was whole blood, taken in connection with sensitization to the hapten diphenylcyclopropenone (DPC). These receptors originate from a middle-aged woman with alopecia areata. Some clones in this sample may be carry-over from other donors' samples.

As for this clonotype: Relative to the germline gene, one junction end is altered; a read error may explain this. The chain has TRBV29-1 and TRBJ1-1; weak D call: TRBD1 (6 bases). Germline lookup yields CDR1 SQVTM and CDR2 ANQGSEA. This CDR3 is built from 11 residues. The CDR3: CSIEGGDGAFF. The CDR3 nucleotides are TGCAGCATTGAAGGGGGGGACGGAGCTTTCTTT.

The chain links TRBV11-2 to TRBJ2-1; tentatively, D is TRBD1 (5 bases). The CDR3 has 14 residues. V gave up 0 bases and J gave up 8 bases, with 11 bases separating them. Germline loops: CDR1 SGHAT, CDR2 FQNNGV. CDR3 amino acids: CASSLDGATHEQFF. The CDR3 DNA reads TGTGCCAGCAGCTTAGATGGGGCGACCCATGAGCAGTTCTTC.

The CDR3 loop reads CSAREVAGRPLYF. The DNA of the CDR3 is TGCAGTGCTAGAGAGGTGGCGGGGCGGCCTCTGTACTTC. This chain uses TRBV20-1 with TRBJ2-7, with a tentative D call TRBD2 (6 bases). CDR3 size: 13 residues. Germline V gives CDR1 DFQATT, CDR2 SNEGSKA (reference sequence). Trimming removed 0 bases at V and 12 bases at J, with 18 bases between.

This clonotype was recorded a few times. Its ends do not fully match the called genes, so a read error is possible. Written as DNA, the CDR3 is TGCGTCAGCAGCCAAGAGGCCAGGGGGTCCTATGGCTACACCTTC. It is translated as CVSSQEARGSYGYTF. V gene TRBV4-3 combines with J gene TRBJ1-2; TRBD1 aligns across 7 bases. CDR3 length equals 15 residues. CDR1 and CDR2 (germline): LGHNA, YSLEER.

This clonotype appeared a few times. The chain joins TRBV29-1 to TRBJ2-1; D is unclear. CDR3 size: 11 residues. From germline, CDR1 is SQVTM and CDR2 ANQGSEA. The germline V and J ends were trimmed by 8 bases and 4 bases, with 9 bases remaining between them. This CDR3 reads CSLGRYNEQFF. In DNA, the CDR3 is TGCAGCCTAGGCAGATACAATGAGCAGTTCTTC.

V gene TRBV28 combines with J gene TRBJ2-7; no reliable D call. The CDR3 runs 12 residues. Germline V gene sequence: CDR1 MDHEN, CDR2 SYDVKM. V dropped 2 bases and J dropped 6 bases, with 8 bases sitting between them. The CDR3: CASSLTPLEQYF. In DNA, the CDR3 is TGTGCCAGCAGTTTAACCCCTCTCGAGCAGTACTTC.

This clonotype was counted a few times. The chain combines TRBV19 with TRBJ1-1, with 9 bases aligning to TRBD1. After removal of 9 bases from V and 7 bases from J, the junction contained 9 bases not matched to a gene. The germline CDR1 and CDR2 sequences are LNHDA and SQIVND (reference sequence). The CDR3 totals 13 residues. The CDR3, as DNA: TGTGCCAGCTTCCGGGACAGGGTGAATGAAGCTTTCTTT. Amino acid sequence: CASFRDRVNEAFF.

CDR3 in amino acids: CASSSLAGDNEQFF. Written as DNA, the CDR3 is TGTGCCAGCTCAAGCTTAGCTGGGGACAATGAGCAGTTCTTC. The chain combines TRBV18 with TRBJ2-1; no clear D gene. The germline CDR1 and CDR2 sequences are KGHSH and LQKENI. This CDR3 spans 14 amino acids. The V end was cut by 5 bases, the J end by 5 bases, with 13 bases between.

The CDR3 sequence is CASSLDATLSSYEQYF. The DNA of the CDR3 is TGTGCCAGCAGCTTAGACGCGACGCTCAGCTCCTACGAGCAGTACTTC. The chain carries TRBV7-2 and TRBJ2-7, with D unclear. CDR1 SGHTA and CDR2 FQGNSA come from the germline V gene. Trimming took 1 base from V and 0 from J, leaving 13 bases between them. There are 16 residues in the CDR3.

The J gene is TRBJ2-1, the V gene TRBV5-6, with D unclear. V lost 3 bases to trimming and J lost 9 bases, with 10 bases between them. Germline-derived CDR1 and CDR2 are SGHDT and YYEEEE. This CDR3 comprises 12 residues. The DNA for the CDR3 is TGTGCCAGCAGCTCCGGACGGACTGAGCAGTTCTTC. This gives the protein CASSSGRTEQFF.

In the case of this clonotype: It may be a read error: a sequence one base away is much more abundant. This chain links TRBV20-1 with TRBJ2-1, with 13 nucleotides matching TRBD2. The CDR3 runs to 15 residues. Germline-derived CDR1 and CDR2 are DFQATT and SNEGSKA (reference sequence). The CDR3 loop is CSAEDGTSGDNDQFF. CDR3 in DNA: TGCAGTGCTGAAGACGGGACTAGCGGGGACAATGATCAGTTCTTC.

The J gene is TRBJ2-7, the V gene TRBV30; a possible D gene is TRBD1 (5 bases). This CDR3 region has 15 residues. CDR1 and CDR2 from the germline V gene are GTSNPN and SVGIG (reference sequence). The V and J ends lost 2 bases and 5 bases respectively, with 19 bases between them. As DNA, the CDR3 is TGTGCCTGGAGTAGGCAGGGCCTCCGAGTCGACGAGCAGTACTTC. Translated: CAWSRQGLRVDEQYF.

This clonotype came up many times. The chain carries TRBV20-1 and TRBJ2-3; 8 bases fit TRBD1. The germline V gene encodes CDR1 DFQATT and CDR2 SNEGSKA (reference sequence). The trim removed 0 bases at V and 4 bases at J, leaving 3 bases unmatched. The CDR3 runs 14 residues. The CDR3 DNA sequence: TGCAGTGCTAGAGATATGACAGGGGCAGATACGCAGTATTTT. Translation: CSARDMTGADTQYF.

This clonotype has ten or more counts. The J gene is TRBJ2-3, the V gene TRBV11-2; perhaps D is TRBD1 or TRBD2 (6 bases each). Germline V CDR1 and CDR2: SGHAT, FQNNGV. This CDR3 contains 13 residues. The V and J ends lost 3 bases and 7 bases respectively, with 11 bases between them. Here the CDR3 DNA reads TGTGCCAGCAGCTTGTCTGGGGGGCATACGCAGTATTTT. Protein sequence: CASSLSGGHTQYF.

This clonotype has a count of ten or more. The rearrangement joins TRBV4-2 to TRBJ2-3; D might be TRBD1 (6 bases). The CDR3 length is 16 residues. The V and J ends lost 2 bases and 3 bases respectively, with 15 bases between them. The germline V gene encodes CDR1 LGHNA and CDR2 YNFKEQ. The CDR3 region is CASSQSAGVVTDTQYF. In nucleotides, the CDR3 is TGTGCCAGCAGCCAATCGGCAGGGGTTGTGACAGATACGCAGTATTTT.

The V call is TRBV21-1, the J call TRBJ2-7. TRBV21-1 is given as a pseudogene. This CDR3 spans 14 amino acids. CDR3: CASSKGTAAYEQYF. The CDR3 DNA reads TGTGCCAGCAGCAAAGGGACCGCCGCGTACGAGCAGTACTTC.

Only a few counts were recorded for this clonotype. J is TRBJ1-2 and V is TRBV29-1; D not resolved. The CDR3 extends over 12 amino acids. Germline V gene data show CDR1 as SQVTM and CDR2 as ANQGSEA. V lost 6 bases and J lost 6, with 14 bases in between. CDR3 region: CSVETEYHGYTF. DNA for the CDR3: TGCAGCGTAGAGACGGAATACCATGGCTACACCTTC.

This clonotype was picked up many times. The chain joins TRBV7-2 to TRBJ1-2; the match to TRBD1 covers 7 bases. Germline V gene data show CDR1 as SGHTA and CDR2 as FQGNSA. V dropped 4 bases and J dropped 4; count of bases not matched to a gene: 6. This CDR3 is 14 amino acids long. CDR3 nucleotides: TGTGCCAGCAGCTCTAGACAGGGCCTCTATGGCTACACCTTC. It encodes CASSSRQGLYGYTF.

This rearrangement joins TRBV28 to TRBJ2-1, with D unresolved. Trimming left V 7 bases short and J 0 bases short, with 10 bases between. The germline gives CDR1 MDHEN, CDR2 SYDVKM. This CDR3 is 14 amino acids long. As DNA, the CDR3 is TGTGCCAGCAAGGCCGCAGCCTCCTACAATGAGCAGTTCTTC. Translating gives CASKAAASYNEQFF.

This chain connects TRBV5-1 to TRBJ2-1; TRBD2 is a possible D gene (6 bases). Deletions cut 1 base from V and 2 bases from J, with 10 bases between. This CDR3 is built from 15 residues. CDR1 and CDR2 (germline): SGHRS, YFSETQ. CDR3 DNA sequence: TGCGCCAGCAGCTTGACAGGAGGGGCCTACAATGAGCAGTTCTTC. Translation: CASSLTGGAYNEQFF.

The CDR3: CASSYPGQFSETQYF. CDR3 sequence (DNA): TGTGCCAGCAGCTATCCGGGACAGTTTTCAGAGACCCAGTACTTC. V usage is TRBV6-6 and J usage is TRBJ2-5; 7 positions match TRBD1. Trimming removed 6 bases from V and 4 bases from J; junction bases left unmatched: 11. In germline, CDR1 is MNHNY, CDR2 SVGAGI (reference sequence). The CDR3 runs 15 residues.

This clonotype showed up many times. The chain joins TRBV5-1 to TRBJ2-3, with D hard to call. This CDR3 spans 14 amino acids. Trimming pared 0 bases from V and 5 bases from J, leaving 10 bases between. Germline CDR1 is SGHRS and CDR2 is YFSETQ. CDR3 loop: CASSLGSTGDTQYF. Written as DNA, the CDR3 is TGCGCCAGCAGCTTGGGGTCTACTGGAGATACGCAGTATTTT.

The chain couples TRBV29-1 to TRBJ1-5, with TRBD1 as a possible D gene (6 bases). The CDR3 extends over 13 amino acids. Trimming took off 3 bases at V and 3 bases at J, with 9 bases between the two ends. The germline gives CDR1 SQVTM, CDR2 ANQGSEA. CDR3 nucleotides: TGCAGCGTTGAGCAGGGGACCAATCAGCCCCAGCATTTT. Its protein is CSVEQGTNQPQHF. The entire variable domain, with the rest obtained from reference TRBV29-1 and TRBJ1-5, is as follows: SAVISQKPSRDICQRGTSLTIQCQVDSQVTMMFWYRQQPGQSLTLIATANQGSEATYESGFVIDKFPISRPNLTFSTLTVSNMSPEDSSIYLCSVEQGTNQPQHFGDGTRLSIL.

This clonotype occurred many times. The rearrangement uses TRBV5-1 and TRBJ2-1; D may correspond to TRBD1 or TRBD2 (5 bases each). V lost 3 bases to trimming and J lost 9 bases, with 13 bases between them. CDR3 length: 13 amino acids. Per germline, CDR1 SGHRS and CDR2 YFSETQ. CDR3 DNA: TGCGCCAGCAGCTGGGGACCGATCGCTGAGCAGTTCTTC. It yields the protein CASSWGPIAEQFF. The full variable domain, with the rest looked up from reference TRBV5-1 and TRBJ2-1, is KAGVTQTPRYLIKTRGQQVTLSCSPISGHRSVSWYQQTPGQGLQFLFEYFSETQRNKGNFPGRFSGRQFSNSRSEMNVSTLELGDSALYLCASSWGPIAEQFFGPGTRLTVL.

This clonotype was observed at least ten times. The CDR3 sequence is CASSPKRGGGETQYF. The CDR3 DNA reads as TGTGCCAGCAGCCCCAAGCGGGGGGGAGGAGAGACCCAGTACTTC. The chain uses TRBV7-2 and TRBJ2-5, with 10 bases fitting TRBD2. The J segment lost 4 bases and the V segment lost 5 bases, leaving 7 bases of the junction unmatched. Germline CDR1 SGHTA, CDR2 FQGNSA. The CDR3 runs 15 residues.

This clonotype was seen only a few times. The V and J genes are TRBV29-1 and TRBJ2-4, with D tentatively TRBD2 (7 bases). With 7 bases removed from V and 0 bases from J, the gap between germline ends came to 16 bases. The CDR3 runs to 15 residues. Germline lookup yields CDR1 SQVTM and CDR2 ANQGSEA. The chain's CDR3 is CSAKGGGLAKNIQYF. The CDR3 coding sequence is TGCAGCGCGAAAGGGGGGGGACTAGCCAAAAACATTCAGTACTTC.

This clonotype was seen ten or more times. The V and J genes are TRBV18 and TRBJ2-3, with TRBD1 matching over 11 bases. V gave up 3 bases and J gave up 4 bases; unmatched junction bases: 0. This CDR3 contains 14 residues. CDR1 and CDR2 from the germline V gene are KGHSH and LQKENI. The chain's CDR3 is CASSPGQGADTQYF. The CDR3 region has the DNA TGTGCCAGCTCACCGGGACAGGGGGCAGATACGCAGTATTTT.

The chain couples TRBV12-3 or TRBV12-4 to TRBJ2-4, with D maybe TRBD2 (5 bases). CDR3 length equals 13 residues. V was trimmed by 2 bases and J by 10 bases, leaving 12 bases between them. CDR3 in amino acids: CASSLRGIGIQYF. As DNA, the CDR3 is TGTGCCAGCAGTTTACGAGGGATAGGTATTCAGTACTTC.

This clonotype has just a few counts. The chain carries TRBV6-6 and TRBJ2-1; 12 bases are shared with TRBD2. Germline V gives CDR1 MNHNY, CDR2 SVGAGI (reference sequence). The CDR3 spans 17 residues. With V trimmed by 5 bases and J by 5 bases, 10 bases remained unmatched. For the CDR3, the DNA is TGTGCCAGCAGTCTAGCGGGAGGGCAAGGGGGGCACAATGAGCAGTTCTTC. This sequence encodes CASSLAGGQGGHNEQFF.